One and the same sample provided the 5 T cell receptor beta chains below, sequenced in a study of CXCR3-negative and CXCR3-positive naive CD8 T cells. Study-level points and caveats: The TRB CDR3s that CXCR3-positive naive cells carried were more hydrophobic than those of CXCR3-negative naive cells.

No antigen has been identified for these receptors. The method, 5' RACE with UMI labels, was used to prepare the TRB cDNA libraries. TCRdb re-analyzed the 5' RACE reads; it lists each CDR3 protein once, without DNA. Found here are roughly 140,000 distinct CDR3 sequences; the top ten clones hold 0.25% to 0.3%. The sequencing input was naive CXCR3+ CD8+ T cells from blood. The subset here: CD45RO-CCR7+CD27+CD95- naive CD8+ T cells expressing CXCR3 (TNR3+). All receptors derive from a human donor in good health. Some clones in this sample may be carry-over from other donors' samples.

This chain links TRBV7-3 with TRBJ2-7. Germline lookup yields CDR1 SGHTA and CDR2 FQGTGA. The CDR3 totals 14 residues. Here the CDR3 reads CASSSNPRHYEQYF.

The CDR3 spells CASRGSPQTASSYEQYF. The chain employs TRBV21-1 and TRBJ2-7; the TCRdb call, TRBD2, lacks DNA for checking. TRBV21-1 is deemed a pseudogene. The CDR3 consists of 17 residues.

This chain connects TRBV7-8 to TRBJ2-3; the D gene TCRdb calls, TRBD2, cannot be checked with no DNA. Germline values: CDR1 SGHVS, CDR2 FQNEAQ. The CDR3 spans 15 residues. The CDR3 sequence: CASSLTSGVTDTQYF.

The chain couples TRBV19 to TRBJ1-1. The length of the CDR3 is 14 residues. CDR1 is LNHDA and CDR2 is SQIVND in the germline V gene (reference sequence). CDR3 protein: CASSIRQLNTEAFF.

The gene calls are TRBV12-3 or TRBV12-4 and TRBJ2-7; TCRdb reports TRBD1, a call that lacks DNA to check it against. The CDR3 has 12 residues. The CDR3: CASSFGTGEQYF.